This entry lists 18 T cell receptor beta chains sequenced from one sample in a study of T cells in women clearing cervical HPV infection. Using immunoSEQ multiplex PCR, the repertoire was profiled, and TCRdb retains in-frame clones only, with some absent. This listing includes around 35,000 clones. Sequenced: blood buffy coat. Receptors were obtained from a woman between 18 and 70 years old with a cervical HPV16 infection that either progressed to CIN3+ or cleared (not recorded which).

Concerning this clone: From the germline J gene comes the end of the CDR3, since the read stops 3 residues before it. This chain joins TRBV19 and TRBJ2-3; D is perhaps TRBD1 or TRBD2 (8 bases each). CDR1 and CDR2 (germline): LNHDA, SQIVND (reference sequence). This CDR3 is built from 15 residues. The sequenced CDR3 bases are TGTGCCAGTAGGGATAGCGGGACAGGCAATCAGCCG. It encodes CASRDSGTGNQP. The full CDR3 sequence reads CASRDSGTGNQPQYF.

As regards this clone: The read falls 3 residues short of the CDR3 end, and the missing part is taken from the germline J gene. This chain joins TRBV6-1 and TRBJ1-1; unclear D gene. Trimming stripped 1 base from V and 3 bases from J, with 9 bases between. In germline, CDR1 is MNHNS, CDR2 SASEGT. There are 14 residues in the CDR3. The covered CDR3 bases are TGTGCCAGCAGTGAAGTGGGCCCACACACTGAA. Amino acids: CASSEVGPHTE. From start to end, the CDR3 is CASSEVGPHTEAFF.

A word on this clone: Read sequence stops 3 residues before the CDR3 end, and the germline J gene provides the missing end. The genes are TRBV5-1 and TRBJ2-1, with a weak D call TRBD1 (7 bases). Germline values: CDR1 SGHRS, CDR2 YFSETQ. The CDR3 is made up of 14 amino acids. V lost 4 bases to trimming and J lost 7 bases, with 15 bases between them. The DNA read from the CDR3 is TGCGCCAGCAGCCCGCGGGACAGAGTAAATGAG. Protein: CASSPRDRVNE. The entire CDR3 sequence reads CASSPRDRVNEQFF.

Of note for this clone: With the read ending 3 residues before the CDR3 end, the germline J gene is used to fill in that end. The chain links TRBV7-8 to TRBJ2-3; D is uncertain. V was shortened by 1 base and J by 4 bases, with 9 bases between the two germline ends. The germline CDR1 and CDR2 sequences are SGHVS and FQNEAQ. This CDR3 region has 14 residues. The CDR3: CASSLEQNPDTQYF. CDR3 bases read: TGTGCCAGCAGCTTAGAACAGAACCCAGATACG.

Concerning this clone itself: Sequencing ends 3 residues short of the CDR3 end; the germline J gene provides the rest. This sequence joins TRBV30 and TRBJ2-3; 7 nucleotides align to TRBD2. The CDR3 is 13 amino acids. V lost 4 bases to trimming and J lost 5 bases; unmatched junction nucleotides: 6. CDR1 and CDR2 (germline): GTSNPN, SVGIG (reference sequence). This CDR3 reads CAWTLGGIDTQYF. The part of the CDR3 DNA that was read is TGTGCCTGGACTTTGGGGGGGATAGATACG.

Remarks on this clone: The CDR3 end falls 3 residues outside the read, so it is completed with the germline J gene. J is TRBJ1-4 and V is TRBV19; D ambiguous. CDR1 is LNHDA, CDR2 SQIVND, per germline (reference sequence). Trimming cost V 7 bases and J 0 bases, with 9 bases left between them. The CDR3 extends over 14 amino acids. The CDR3 DNA, read in part, is TGTGCCAGTACCTTCACTGCAACTAATGAAAAA. Translated, it gives CASTFTATNEK. From start to end, the CDR3 is CASTFTATNEKLFF. The variable domain in full, completed from reference TRBV19 and TRBJ1-4, reads DGGITQSPKYLFRKEGQNVTLSCEQNLNHDAMYWYRQDPGQGLRLIYYSQIVNDFQKGDIAEGYSVSREKKESFPLTVTSAQKNPTAFYLCASTFTATNEKLFFGSGTQLSVL.

Concerning this clone itself: The CDR3 is cut off 3 residues early in the read; its end comes from the germline J gene. V and J are TRBV24-1 and TRBJ1-2, with TRBD1 matching over 9 bases. The CDR3 length is 14 residues. The V gene end was trimmed by 4 bases and the J gene end by 5 bases; junction bases not matched to a gene: 4. The germline V gene has CDR1 KGHDR and CDR2 SFDVKD. CDR3 bases read: TGTGCCACCAGTGAAGCCGGGACAGGGTATGGC. Its translation: CATSEAGTGYG. The CDR3 in full is CATSEAGTGYGYTF.

About this clone itself: Read sequence stops 3 residues before the CDR3 end, and the germline J gene provides the missing end. This chain links TRBV19 with TRBJ1-2; 7 bases align to TRBD1. The CDR3 spans 13 residues. The V gene's germline CDR1 is LNHDA and CDR2 SQIVND (reference sequence). The CDR3 loop reads CASSTGDRYGYTF. The CDR3 bases that were read are TGTGCCAGTAGTACGGGGGACAGATACGGC.

Points on this clone: The read is 3 residues too short to cover the CDR3 end, so that end is filled in from the germline J gene. The chain carries TRBV5-1 and TRBJ2-3; no definite D call. Germline V gene sequence: CDR1 SGHRS, CDR2 YFSETQ. The CDR3 consists of 14 residues. Between the trimmed V and J ends, which lost 0 bases and 4 bases, there was a span of 9 bases. Incomplete CDR3 DNA: TGCGCCAGCAGCTTGGCCAGACTCGCAGATACG. Its protein product is CASSLARLADT. The complete CDR3 sequence is CASSLARLADTQYF.

A remark on this clone: The read gets to within 3 residues of the CDR3 end, and the germline J gene fills in the rest. V gene TRBV29-1 combines with J gene TRBJ2-7, with a weak D call TRBD1 (6 bases). CDR1 SQVTM and CDR2 ANQGSEA come from the germline V gene. The CDR3 totals 13 residues. V was shortened by 6 bases and J by 1 base, with 13 bases between the two germline ends. The sequenced CDR3 bases are TGCAGCGTGGGGCCCCAGGGGTCCTACGAG. Translated: CSVGPQGSYE. The full CDR3 is CSVGPQGSYEQYF.

Remarks on this clone: From the germline J gene comes the end of the CDR3, since the read stops 3 residues before it. This sequence joins TRBV20-1 and TRBJ2-3, with D possibly being TRBD2 (6 bases). There are 12 residues in the CDR3. Trimming left V 6 bases short and J 3 bases short, with 10 bases between. CDR1 is DFQATT, CDR2 SNEGSKA, per germline (reference sequence). CDR3 residues: CSAEGGTDTQYF. The CDR3 DNA, read in part, is TGCAGTGCGGAAGGAGGGACAGATACG.

A remark on this clone: With the read ending 3 residues before the CDR3 end, the germline J gene is used to fill in that end. The chain combines TRBV5-1 with TRBJ2-2; TRBD1 matches 10 bases. CDR1 is SGHRS and CDR2 is YFSETQ in the germline V gene. The CDR3 is 15 amino acids. The CDR3 DNA, read in part, is TGCGCCAGCAGAAATCCGGGACAGGGGAATGAAAAG. It encodes CASRNPGQGNEK. The CDR3 in full is CASRNPGQGNEKLFF.

On this clone: With the read ending 3 residues before the CDR3 end, the germline J gene is used to fill in that end. The chain combines TRBV7-2 with TRBJ1-3; 7 positions match TRBD1. V lost 2 bases to trimming and J lost 7 bases; unmatched junction nucleotides: 8. This CDR3 has 15 amino acids. Germline CDR1 and CDR2: SGHTA and FQGNSA. CDR3 protein: CASSLTWDSLNTIYF. Partial CDR3 DNA: TGTGCCAGCAGCTTAACCTGGGACAGCCTCAACACC.

Concerning this clone: The read halts 3 residues ahead of the CDR3 end, with the missing end drawn from the germline J gene. This chain links TRBV20-1 with TRBJ2-1, with TRBD2 matching over 8 bases. Germline V gene sequence: CDR1 DFQATT, CDR2 SNEGSKA (reference sequence). CDR3 length: 16 residues. The trim removed 0 bases at V and 5 bases at J, leaving 9 bases unmatched. CDR3 bases read: TGCAGTGCTAGAGATCAAAAAAAACTAGCGGACAATGAG. This translates into CSARDQKKLADNE. The complete CDR3 reads CSARDQKKLADNEQFF.

As for this clone: The CDR3 is cut off 3 residues early in the read; its end comes from the germline J gene. The V and J genes are TRBV18 and TRBJ2-7, with 7 bases lining up with TRBD1. The germline V gene has CDR1 KGHSH and CDR2 LQKENI. The V segment lost 2 bases and the J segment 5 bases; nucleotides outside the gene matches: 6. The CDR3 runs to 14 residues. The covered CDR3 bases are TGTGCCAGCTCACCATTACAGGGGAAGAACGAG. Translated, it gives CASSPLQGKNE. The complete CDR3 protein is CASSPLQGKNEQYF.

Regarding this clone: The CDR3 end is not reached by the read, which stops 3 residues before it; the germline J gene fills it in. V and J are TRBV7-3 and TRBJ1-2, with no clear D. The CDR3 totals 15 residues. Germline V gene lookup returns CDR1 SGHTA and CDR2 FQGTGA. CDR3 protein: CASSSLGLLPNGYTF. The sequenced CDR3 bases are TGTGCCAGCAGCTCCCTCGGTCTCCTCCCAAACGGC.

The sequenced CDR3 bases are TGCAGTGCCCGAGAACAGGGGCCTCGCCGGGTGTACGAG. Translation: CSAREQGPRRVYE. The entire CDR3 protein reads CSAREQGPRRVYEQYF. The V and J genes are TRBV20-1 and TRBJ2-7, with 7 positions matching TRBD1. The read finishes 3 residues shy of the CDR3 end, and the germline J gene is used to complete it. V was clipped by 6 bases and J by 4 bases; unmatched bases: 18. CDR1 is DFQATT and CDR2 is SNEGSKA in the germline V gene (reference sequence). This CDR3 has 16 residues.

In the case of this clone: The read is 3 residues too short to cover the CDR3 end, so that end is filled in from the germline J gene. The chain employs TRBV20-1 and TRBJ1-1, with D unresolved. The V end lost 3 bases, the J end lost 5 bases, and 10 bases lay between the germline ends. The CDR3 is 12 residues long. The germline V gene has CDR1 DFQATT and CDR2 SNEGSKA (reference sequence). The chain's CDR3 is CSASQTRTEAFF. The CDR3 DNA, read in part, is TGCAGTGCTAGTCAAACGAGGACTGAA.